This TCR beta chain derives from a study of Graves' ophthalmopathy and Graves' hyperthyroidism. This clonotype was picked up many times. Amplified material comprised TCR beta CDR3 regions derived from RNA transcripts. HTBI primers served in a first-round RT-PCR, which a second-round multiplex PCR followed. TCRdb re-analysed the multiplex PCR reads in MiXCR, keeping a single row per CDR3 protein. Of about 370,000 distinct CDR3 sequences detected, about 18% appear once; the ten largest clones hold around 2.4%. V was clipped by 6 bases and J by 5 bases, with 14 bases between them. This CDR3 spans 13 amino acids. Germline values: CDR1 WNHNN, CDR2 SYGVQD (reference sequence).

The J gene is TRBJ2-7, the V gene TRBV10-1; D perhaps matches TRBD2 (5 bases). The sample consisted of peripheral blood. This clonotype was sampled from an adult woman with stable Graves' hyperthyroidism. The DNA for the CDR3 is TGCGCCAGCAGCGAAACTAGTTTCCACGAGCAGTACTTC. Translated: CASSETSFHEQYF.